These 27 T cell receptor beta chains originate from one sample sequenced in a study of blood T cell repertoires in COVID-19 (dated by TCRdb to the early 2020s). Libraries were prepared through the immunoSEQ multiplex PCR assay. In TCRdb, the immuneACCESS table is reduced to in-frame sequences with V and J assigned. These tables do not hold every clone; where another copy was compared, an unresolved V gene accounts for under half, and the others remain unexplained. The sample table holds some 260,000 clones, of which about 80% were seen once. Around 3.2% of the sample goes to the ten largest clones. The source material was peripheral blood. These receptors were taken from a woman over 75 with acute or convalescent COVID-19.

The chain has TRBV6-2 or TRBV6-3 and TRBJ1-2; D may be TRBD1 (6 bases). Per germline, CDR1 MNHEY and CDR2 SVGEGT. V was trimmed by 6 bases and J by 4 bases, leaving 18 bases between them. The CDR3 sequence is 15 residues long. The CDR3 DNA reads TGTGCCAGCAGCCCCCGAGGGGGTCTAGCCTATGGCTACACCTTC. This encodes CASSPRGGLAYGYTF.

This clone was observed a few times. This sequence joins TRBV11-2 and TRBJ1-5; no firm D call. Germline V gene lookup returns CDR1 SGHAT and CDR2 FQNNGV. With 0 bases removed from V and 7 bases from J, the gap between germline ends came to 7 bases. The CDR3 totals 13 residues. The CDR3 loop is CASSLDPRQPQHF. The CDR3 DNA sequence: TGTGCCAGCAGCTTAGACCCGCGGCAGCCCCAGCATTTT.

This clone showed up just a few times. The gene calls are TRBV4-1 and TRBJ2-5; D might be TRBD2 (5 bases). CDR1 MGHRA and CDR2 YSYEKL come from the germline V gene. Trimming shortened V by 0 bases and J by 5 bases, and 16 bases separated the two germline ends. This CDR3 spans 16 amino acids. The CDR3 loop reads CASSQEQATNRETQYF. The CDR3 DNA reads as TGCGCCAGCAGCCAAGAGCAGGCGACTAATAGGGAGACCCAGTACTTC.

This clone was counted once. The chain recombines TRBV2 with TRBJ2-3; 10 bases agree with TRBD2. The CDR3 spans 16 residues. The V segment lost 5 bases and the J segment 1 base; nucleotides outside the gene matches: 6. Germline V CDR1 and CDR2: SNHLY, FYNNEI. The CDR3 spells CASSRTSGLRTDTQYF. CDR3 nucleotide sequence: TGTGCCAGCAGTCGGACTAGCGGATTACGCACAGATACGCAGTATTTT.

The rearrangement links TRBV18 to TRBJ2-3; D perhaps matches TRBD2 (7 bases). From germline, CDR1 is KGHSH and CDR2 LQKENI. Deletions cut 3 bases from V and 2 bases from J, with 15 bases between. The CDR3 consists of 16 residues. The CDR3 spells CASSPSRGGFTDTQYF. CDR3 DNA: TGTGCCAGCTCACCCTCTAGGGGGGGGTTCACAGATACGCAGTATTTT.

The chain couples TRBV30 to TRBJ1-1, with TRBD1 matching 8 bases. Germline V lookup: CDR1 GTSNPN, CDR2 SVGIG (reference sequence). This CDR3 contains 15 residues. With 2 bases clipped from V and 1 base from J, the junction kept 6 bases outside the gene matches. CDR3 DNA: TGTGCCTGGAGTCCAGGGGGCGGTAGGAACACTGAAGCTTTCTTT. Encoded protein: CAWSPGGGRNTEAFF. The full variable domain, rest sourced from reference TRBV30 and TRBJ1-1, is SQTIHQWPATLVQPVGSPLSLECTVEGTSNPNLYWYRQAAGRGLQLLFYSVGIGQISSEVPQNLSASRPQDRQFILSSKKLLLSDSGFYLCAWSPGGGRNTEAFFGQGTRLTVV.

The chain has TRBV15 and TRBJ2-5; tentative D call: TRBD1 (8 bases). Trimming took 1 base from V and 6 from J, leaving 12 bases between them. This CDR3 has 14 amino acids. CDR1 LNHNV and CDR2 YYDKDF come from the germline V gene (reference sequence). CDR3 residues: CATSRGQGTKTQYF. CDR3 DNA sequence: TGTGCCACCAGCAGAGGACAGGGGACTAAGACCCAGTACTTC. The variable domain in full, with the rest retrieved from reference TRBV15 and TRBJ2-5, is DAMVIQNPRYQVTQFGKPVTLSCSQTLNHNVMYWYQQKSSQAPKLLFHYYDKDFNNEADTPDNFQSRRPNTSFCFLDIRSPGLGDTAMYLCATSRGQGTKTQYFGPGTRLLVL.

The chain recombines TRBV4-2 with TRBJ1-1, with 7 bases lining up with TRBD1. This CDR3 is built from 16 residues. J gave up 5 bases and V 5 bases, and 14 bases lay outside the gene matches. CDR1 is LGHNA and CDR2 is YNFKEQ in the germline V gene. The CDR3 is CASSKKDRAGGTEAFF. CDR3 DNA sequence: TGTGCCAGCAGCAAGAAAGACAGGGCGGGTGGGACTGAAGCTTTCTTT.

The chain joins TRBV6-1 to TRBJ1-2; no firm D call. V was clipped by 3 bases and J by 7 bases, with 15 bases between them. The CDR3 loop spans 14 amino acids. Per germline, CDR1 MNHNS and CDR2 SASEGT. Written as DNA, the CDR3 is TGTGCCAGCAGTGACGCGGGAGGCAGCCTTGGCTACACCTTC. Protein product: CASSDAGGSLGYTF.

The chain recombines TRBV3-1 (or the pseudogene TRBV3-2) with TRBJ1-4, with TRBD1 as a possible D gene (6 bases). The germline CDR1 and CDR2 sequences are LGHDT and YNNKEL (reference sequence). Trimming cost V 4 bases and J 4 bases, with 10 bases left between them. The CDR3 loop spans 14 amino acids. The CDR3 nucleotides read TGTGCCAGCAGCCCCAGGGGAAGTAATGAAAAACTGTTTTTT. Its protein product is CASSPRGSNEKLFF.

V is TRBV4-1 and J is TRBJ1-2, with D tentatively TRBD1 (6 bases). Trimming left V 3 bases short and J 4 bases short, with 15 bases between. The CDR3 is made up of 15 amino acids. Germline V lookup: CDR1 MGHRA, CDR2 YSYEKL. The CDR3 here is CASSQFTGPGYGYTF. Here the CDR3 DNA reads TGCGCCAGCAGCCAGTTCACAGGGCCTGGCTATGGCTACACCTTC.

V usage is TRBV14 and J usage is TRBJ2-7, with D perhaps TRBD1 (5 bases). V was cut by 1 base and J by 3 bases, with 16 bases left in between. Germline CDR1 and CDR2: SGHDN and FVKESK. The CDR3 is 16 residues long. CDR3 sequence: CASSQATQVSIYEQYF. The CDR3 DNA follows: TGTGCCAGCAGCCAAGCCACACAGGTGAGTATCTACGAGCAGTACTTC.

This clone showed up just a few times. The genes are TRBV2 and TRBJ1-1, with a possible D match to TRBD1 (6 bases). Looked up from germline, CDR1 is SNHLY and CDR2 is FYNNEI. The germline V and J ends were trimmed by 7 bases and 7 bases, with 16 bases remaining between them. This CDR3 is 13 amino acids long. The CDR3 DNA reads TGTGCCAGCAACTCCGGGACACCTAATGAAGCTTTCTTT. Protein: CASNSGTPNEAFF. The full variable domain, rest sourced from reference TRBV2 and TRBJ1-1, is EPEVTQTPSHQVTQMGQEVILRCVPISNHLYFYWYRQILGQKVEFLVSFYNNEISEKSEIFDDQFSVERPDGSNFTLKIRSTKLEDSAMYFCASNSGTPNEAFFGQGTRLTVV.

This chain joins TRBV5-1 and TRBJ2-1; the match to TRBD2 covers 12 bases. The germline V gene has CDR1 SGHRS and CDR2 YFSETQ. The CDR3 runs 16 residues. V lost 4 bases to trimming and J lost 4 bases; unmatched junction nucleotides: 6. CDR3 sequence (DNA): TGCGCCAGCAGCCATACTAGCGGGAGGAAGTACAATGAGCAGTTCTTC. Its protein is CASSHTSGRKYNEQFF.

The sample holds a few counts of this clone. This rearrangement joins TRBV6-1 to TRBJ1-6; D gene ambiguous. CDR1 and CDR2 from the germline V gene are MNHNS and SASEGT. This CDR3 is built from 15 residues. The V and J ends lost 2 bases and 7 bases respectively, with 12 bases between them. The chain's CDR3 is CASSEQFLFNSPLHF. CDR3 in DNA: TGTGCCAGCAGTGAACAGTTTCTGTTCAATTCACCCCTCCACTTT.

The rearrangement uses TRBV28 and TRBJ1-1; 7 bases are a match to TRBD1. Germline lookup yields CDR1 MDHEN and CDR2 SYDVKM. The trim removed 5 bases at V and 1 base at J, leaving 7 bases unmatched. The CDR3 loop spans 15 amino acids. CDR3 sequence: CASSPRKGANTEAFF. The CDR3 DNA follows: TGTGCCAGCAGTCCACGAAAGGGGGCGAACACTGAAGCTTTCTTT. Complete variable domain (other parts from reference TRBV28 and TRBJ1-1): DVKVTQSSRYLVKRTGEKVFLECVQDMDHENMFWYRQDPGLGLRLIYFSYDVKMKEKGDIPEGYSVSREKKERFSLILESASTNQTSMYLCASSPRKGANTEAFFGQGTRLTVV.

To note about this clone: One end of the junction fails to match germline, which may point to a read error. This rearrangement joins TRBV5-8 to TRBJ2-7; D possibly corresponds to TRBD2 (5 bases). CDR1 SGHTS and CDR2 YDEGEE come from the germline V gene. The CDR3 covers 13 residues. Here the CDR3 reads CASRRVPQSRAYF. The CDR3 DNA sequence: TGTGCCAGTCGTCGGGTCCCACAATCGCGGGCCTATTTC.

This sequence joins TRBV5-1 and TRBJ1-1, with a weak D call TRBD1 (6 bases). The germline V and J ends were trimmed by 4 bases and 5 bases, with 12 bases remaining between them. The CDR3 spans 13 residues. The germline V gene has CDR1 SGHRS and CDR2 YFSETQ. The chain's CDR3 is CASSEQGWTEAFF. The CDR3 DNA reads as TGCGCCAGCAGCGAACAGGGCTGGACTGAAGCTTTCTTT.

This CDR3 is CASSTSGQGFEQYF. In DNA, the CDR3 is TGCGCCAGCAGCACTTCGGGACAGGGCTTCGAGCAGTACTTC. The genes are TRBV5-1 and TRBJ2-7, with 9 positions matching TRBD1. The CDR3 has 14 residues. Germline V gene data show CDR1 as SGHRS and CDR2 as YFSETQ. The ends lost 4 bases at V and 6 bases at J; junction bases unmatched: 8.

J is TRBJ2-6 and V is TRBV5-1; 10 positions agree with TRBD1. The CDR3 is made up of 18 amino acids. Trimming cost V 0 bases and J 0 bases; bases outside gene matches: 3. CDR1 is SGHRS and CDR2 is YFSETQ in the germline V gene. Here the CDR3 reads CASSLEWTGGSGANVLTF. The CDR3 nucleotides read TGCGCCAGCAGCTTGGAGTGGACAGGGGGCTCTGGGGCCAACGTCCTGACTTTC.

This chain joins TRBV9 and TRBJ1-1; 7 positions match TRBD1. Trimming took 4 bases from V and 5 from J; bases not matched to a gene: 11. The CDR3 sequence is 15 residues long. Germline CDR1 and CDR2: SGDLS and YYNGEE. In nucleotides, the CDR3 is TGTGCCAGCAGCCCCCGACAGGGCGGTAGTACTGAAGCTTTCTTT. Translation gives CASSPRQGGSTEAFF.

The genes are TRBV6-1 and TRBJ2-7, with a tentative D call TRBD1 (6 bases). The CDR3 runs 16 residues. The germline V gene has CDR1 MNHNS and CDR2 SASEGT. Trimming took off 3 bases at V and 3 bases at J, with 18 bases between the two ends. The CDR3 reads CASSEPGTIGRYEQYF. CDR3 nucleotide sequence: TGTGCCAGCAGTGAGCCCGGGACAATAGGTCGCTACGAGCAGTACTTC.

V gene TRBV5-1 combines with J gene TRBJ2-5; 12 bases are shared with TRBD2. The junction had 3 bases not matched to a gene; V was cut back by 5 bases and J by 4 bases. Germline V gene data show CDR1 as SGHRS and CDR2 as YFSETQ. This CDR3 is built from 14 residues. Written as DNA, the CDR3 is TGCGCCAGCAGTCCGGGACTAGCGGGAGAGACCCAGTACTTC. Its protein product is CASSPGLAGETQYF.

J is TRBJ2-6 and V is TRBV27, with 9 bases aligning to TRBD1. Germline V gene sequence: CDR1 MNHEY, CDR2 SMNVEV (reference sequence). The trim removed 5 bases at V and 4 bases at J, leaving 6 bases unmatched. This CDR3 is 16 amino acids long. CDR3 in amino acids: CASSQQGAAGANVLTF. The CDR3 DNA is TGTGCCAGCAGTCAACAGGGGGCCGCCGGGGCCAACGTCCTGACTTTC.

By share, this clone ranks as medium-sized. J is TRBJ1-6 and V is TRBV3-1 (or the pseudogene TRBV3-2), with D possibly being TRBD1 (6 bases). Trimming left V 6 bases short and J 6 bases short, with 12 bases between. Germline V gene sequence: CDR1 LGHDT, CDR2 YNNKEL (reference sequence). The CDR3 runs to 14 residues. The CDR3, as DNA: TGTGCCAGCAGACAGGGTGCCCGTAATTCACCCCTCCACTTT. It is translated as CASRQGARNSPLHF.

A single count supports this clone. The chain couples TRBV9 to TRBJ1-3, with TRBD1 identical over 8 bases. The V and J ends lost 3 bases and 1 base, in that order; junction bases with no gene match: 3. CDR3 size: 15 residues. CDR1 is SGDLS and CDR2 is YYNGEE in the germline V gene. The CDR3 DNA is TGTGCCAGCAGCGCTCAGGGGGCATCTGGAAACACCATATATTTT. Translating it yields CASSAQGASGNTIYF.

The V and J genes are TRBV4-1 and TRBJ1-4; TRBD1 agrees at 8 bases. This CDR3 is built from 16 residues. Germline V gene sequence: CDR1 MGHRA, CDR2 YSYEKL. With V trimmed by 2 bases and J by 4 bases, 6 bases remained unmatched. CDR3 sequence: CASSQRTGPNNEKLFF. The CDR3 DNA reads TGCGCCAGCAGCCAAAGGACAGGGCCAAATAATGAAAAACTGTTTTTT.